This T cell receptor beta chain was identified during a study of T cell clones after liver transplantation (dated by TCRdb to the late 2010s). Turning to the overall study: The samples were obtained from ITN030ST, a randomized trial that attempted immunosuppression withdrawal within 2 years after liver transplantation. After a pre-transplant mixed lymphocyte reaction, TCRbeta sequencing was used to pinpoint donor-reactive T cell clones, which were subsequently tracked in post-transplant blood. Third party-reactive TCRbeta sequences were also identified from pre-transplant MLRs to serve as an antigen-independent comparator for donor-reactive sequences. Of the eight recipients, three were HCV-positive, while the remaining recipients had been transplanted for non-autoimmune, non-viral indications. Until randomization at 12-24 months post-transplant, subjects were given standard immunosuppression, with no induction therapy. Tolerance was defined as complete withdrawal of immunosuppression for at least one year without a rise in liver enzymes beyond twice the upper limit of normal. Blood samples were collected pre-transplant, then pre-randomization ahead of withdrawal, and finally post-randomization once withdrawal had either been completed or failed. The study cohort included 8 liver transplant recipients, of whom 3 were classified as tolerant and 5 as non-tolerant.

Frozen genomic DNA underwent high-throughput TCRbeta CDR3 sequencing by immunoSEQ, including PCR amplification, mapping, bias correction and internal controls. The paper's processing steps were these. Productive rearrangements were retained, and unique TCRbeta sequences were defined by the CDR3 nucleotide sequence together with the V and J gene. For classification of a sequence as donor-reactive, at least 5-fold expansion in CFSE-low cells relative to unstimulated pre-transplant cells and a frequency of at least 0.01% were required. Minimum frequency thresholds were set for each subject on the basis of the unstimulated sample with the lowest template count, so that a detection power of at least 90% was ensured. Jensen-Shannon divergence between the top 1000 TCRbeta sequences post- versus pre-transplant served as the measure of repertoire turnover. Two-sided Fisher's exact tests were used to test for changes in how often donor-reactive sequences were detected. Sourced from immuneACCESS, this table was stored by TCRdb with only in-frame sequences that have V and J called. A share of the clones is absent; for the studies checked, an unresolved V gene accounts for under half, and the remainder has no known explanation. V, J and clone size are taken as reported in that table, and D and trimming were inferred from the DNA itself. The sample table contains over 60,000 clones; only one count was recorded for 75% to 85% of them. The biggest ten clones account for 0.55% to 0.75% of the sample.

Points the paper makes about the study in general: Because of small, heterogeneous patient numbers and non-standardized post-transplant time points, the conclusions were only preliminary. Since no allograft tissue specimens were available, donor-reactive T cells may have migrated into the graft instead of being deleted. In most of the 8 subjects, regardless of tolerance or HCV status, circulating donor-reactive CD4 TCRbeta sequences dropped significantly post-transplant. Donor-reactive sequences declined more than third party-reactive ones, suggesting partial antigen-specific deletion unrelated to withdrawal success. In two subjects, low numbers of available donor cells limited the measurable donor-reactive repertoire. Once repertoire turnover was taken into account, donor-reactive detection showed a significant reduction for CD4 in 7 of 8 subjects and for CD8 in 8 of 8.

The CDR3 measures 14 amino acids from cysteine to phenylalanine. CDR3 DNA only is kept here, 42 bases in frame from base 1. Relative to germline, V is missing 7 bases and J is missing 0 bases, with 4 bases of the junction outside any gene match. Taken from the germline V gene, the CDR1 and CDR2 loops are SNHLY and FYNNEI. Concerning this clone: This receptor's antigen is unknown. No much larger clone is present one base from it, and per-base qualities are unavailable.

Interpreted using the paper, the time point label stands for: pre-transplant. Thawed unstimulated PBMCs were stained for CD3, CD4 and CD8 and FACS-sorted into CD3+CD4+ and CD3+CD8+ populations. Randomization to immunosuppression withdrawal applied to every one of the 8 studied subjects. The Qiagen DNeasy Blood and Tissue Kit was used for genomic DNA isolation. The TCR comes from a human donor who received a liver transplant. The specimen was CD4+ T cells from blood, collected before liver transplant. Recombination linked TRBV2 to TRBJ1-1; 8 junctional bases match TRBD1. The CDR3 reads as follows: CASKTDRVNTEAFF. The DNA reads as follows: TGTGCCAGCAAGACGGACAGGGTGAACACTGAAGCTTTCTTT. The variable domain in full, with residues beyond the CDR3 obtained from the reference TRBV2 and TRBJ1-1 genes, is EPEVTQTPSHQVTQMGQEVILRCVPISNHLYFYWYRQILGQKVEFLVSFYNNEISEKSEIFDDQFSVERPDGSNFTLKIRSTKLEDSAMYFCASKTDRVNTEAFFGQGTRLTVV.